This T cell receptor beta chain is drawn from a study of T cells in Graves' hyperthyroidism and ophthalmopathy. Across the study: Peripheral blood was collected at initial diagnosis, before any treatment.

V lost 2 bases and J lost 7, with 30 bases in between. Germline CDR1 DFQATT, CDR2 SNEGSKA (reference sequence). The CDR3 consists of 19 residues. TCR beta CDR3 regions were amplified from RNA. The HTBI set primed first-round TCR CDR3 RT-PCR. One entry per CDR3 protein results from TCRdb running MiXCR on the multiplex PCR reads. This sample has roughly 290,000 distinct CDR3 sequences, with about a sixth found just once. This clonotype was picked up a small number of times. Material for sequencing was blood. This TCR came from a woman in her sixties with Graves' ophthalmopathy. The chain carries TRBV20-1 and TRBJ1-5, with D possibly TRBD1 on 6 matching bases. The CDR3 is CSARPPLGRRGGIGQPQHF. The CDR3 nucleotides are TGCAGTGCTAGACCCCCCCTGGGCAGAAGAGGGGGGATAGGCCAGCCCCAGCATTTT.